Reported below is one T cell receptor (beta chain). Sequenced by immunoSEQ multiplex PCR; TCRdb stores in-frame clones only, minus some. In the table there are some 80,000 clones, 90% of which are singletons. This sample stems from a study of T cell responses to AZD1222 COVID-19 vaccine. This TCR was sampled from an adult who received the AZD1222 COVID-19 vaccine. The sequencing used peripheral blood, collected 28 days after the second AZD1222 dose.

The CDR3: CASSQGPEAPDTQYF. For the CDR3, the DNA is TGTGCCAGCAGCCAAGGCCCGGAGGCTCCAGATACGCAGTATTTT. The chain has TRBV4-2 and TRBJ2-3, with a weak D call TRBD2 (5 bases). Germline CDR1 reads LGHNA; CDR2 reads YNFKEQ. The length of the CDR3 is 15 residues. With 1 base removed from V and 4 bases from J, the gap between germline ends came to 12 bases.